The 32 T cell receptor beta chains reported below all come from one sample, sequenced in a study of T cell responses to AZD1222 COVID-19 vaccine. Method: immunoSEQ multiplex PCR; TCRdb's copy keeps in-frame clones and lacks some. The sample carries about 120,000 clones, roughly 90% recorded once. This sample comprised peripheral blood, obtained 28 days after the second AZD1222 dose. The source of these receptors is an adult who received the AZD1222 COVID-19 vaccine.

This chain connects TRBV5-1 to TRBJ1-1, with D perhaps TRBD1 (5 bases). Germline CDR1 SGHRS, CDR2 YFSETQ. The CDR3 is 12 amino acids. V was cut by 5 bases and J by 3 bases, with 8 bases left in between. The chain's CDR3 is CASRGGDTEAFF. The CDR3 DNA sequence: TGCGCCAGCAGGGGAGGGGACACTGAAGCTTTCTTT.

This clone appeared a single time. The chain recombines TRBV7-9 with TRBJ2-7; D perhaps matches TRBD1 (5 bases). CDR1 SEHNR and CDR2 FQNEAQ come from the germline V gene (reference sequence). Trimming removed 0 bases at V and 6 bases at J, with 12 bases between. The CDR3 length is 14 residues. The CDR3 here is CASSLAQVPREQYF. The CDR3 DNA sequence: TGTGCCAGCAGCTTAGCACAGGTTCCTCGCGAGCAGTACTTC.

This clone was seen once. The rearrangement joins TRBV10-1 to TRBJ2-7; 8 nucleotides align to TRBD1. V was clipped by 0 bases and J by 4 bases; unmatched bases: 5. The CDR3 runs 15 residues. Germline values: CDR1 WNHNN, CDR2 SYGVQD (reference sequence). CDR3 loop: CASSESRRGPYEQYF. As DNA, the CDR3 is TGCGCCAGCAGTGAGTCTCGCAGGGGGCCATACGAGCAGTACTTC.

The gene calls are TRBV20-1 and TRBJ1-1; D might be TRBD1 (5 bases). The CDR3 extends over 15 amino acids. The V end lost 3 bases, the J end lost 0 bases, and 14 bases lay between the germline ends. The germline V gene has CDR1 DFQATT and CDR2 SNEGSKA (reference sequence). CDR3 sequence reads: CSASVGRELNTEAFF. Written as DNA, the CDR3 is TGCAGTGCTAGTGTGGGGCGCGAATTGAACACTGAAGCTTTCTTT.

The chain links TRBV11-3 to TRBJ1-1, with D hard to call. The CDR3 is 14 residues long. V lost 0 bases, J lost 1 base, and 6 bases lay in between. Germline values: CDR1 SGHNT, CDR2 YENEEA. The DNA of the CDR3 is TGTGCCAGCAGCTTAGACGGGGAGAACACTGAAGCTTTCTTT. Translation: CASSLDGENTEAFF. Full variable domain (remainder filled in from reference TRBV11-3 and TRBJ1-1): EAGVVQSPRYKIIEKKQPVAFWCNPISGHNTLYWYLQNLGQGPELLIRYENEEAVDDSQLPKDRFSAERLKGVDSTLKIQPAELGDSAVYLCASSLDGENTEAFFGQGTRLTVV.

V gene TRBV5-5 combines with J gene TRBJ2-1; D is possibly TRBD1 or TRBD2 (5 bases each). Trimming took 3 bases from V and 9 from J, leaving 16 bases between them. This CDR3 has 14 residues. Germline V gene data show CDR1 as SGHKS and CDR2 as YYEKEE (reference sequence). The DNA for the CDR3 is TGTGCCAGCAGCTACGGACTGGGGCTGAGTGAGCAGTTCTTC. Protein product: CASSYGLGLSEQFF. Full variable domain (rest looked up from reference TRBV5-5 and TRBJ2-1): DAGVTQSPTHLIKTRGQQVTLRCSPISGHKSVSWYQQVLGQGPQFIFQYYEKEERGRGNFPDRFSARQFPNYSSELNVNALLLGDSALYLCASSYGLGLSEQFFGPGTRLTVL.

The rearrangement uses TRBV27 and TRBJ1-1; D is undetermined. CDR3 length: 14 amino acids. The V gene lost 6 bases and the J gene lost 0 bases, with 11 bases spanning the gap. Germline V gene data show CDR1 as MNHEY and CDR2 as SMNVEV (reference sequence). CDR3 loop: CASSPNRLNTEAFF. CDR3 in DNA: TGTGCCAGCAGCCCGAACCGACTGAACACTGAAGCTTTCTTT.

V and J are TRBV19 and TRBJ1-6; 7 bases are shared with TRBD1. Per germline, CDR1 LNHDA and CDR2 SQIVND (reference sequence). This CDR3 region has 15 residues. Trimming at V came to 6 bases and at J to 7 bases, leaving 9 bases not matched to a gene. CDR3 DNA sequence: TGTGCCAGTAGATCCACAGGGGTCTGGAATTCACCCCTCCACTTT. It is translated as CASRSTGVWNSPLHF.

The chain is built from TRBV5-6 and TRBJ2-1; no clear D gene. V was shortened by 0 bases and J by 5 bases, with 6 bases between the two germline ends. The germline CDR1 and CDR2 sequences are SGHDT and YYEEEE. The CDR3 sequence is 13 residues long. The CDR3 region is CASSLVTHNEQFF. The CDR3, as DNA: TGTGCCAGCAGCTTGGTGACCCACAATGAGCAGTTCTTC.

The chain has TRBV4-1 and TRBJ2-7, with 11 nucleotides matching TRBD2. Trimming removed 0 bases from V and 0 bases from J; junction bases left unmatched: 10. Germline CDR1 is MGHRA and CDR2 is YSYEKL. The CDR3 spans 19 residues. The CDR3 spells CASSQDGGGGTSGSYEQYF. The CDR3 DNA reads TGCGCCAGCAGCCAAGATGGAGGAGGGGGGACTAGCGGCTCCTACGAGCAGTACTTC.

The chain couples TRBV7-9 to TRBJ1-2, with 7 bases matching TRBD1. The J segment lost 4 bases and the V segment lost 1 base, leaving 6 bases of the junction unmatched. The CDR3 is 15 residues long. Germline CDR1 and CDR2: SEHNR and FQNEAQ (reference sequence). CDR3 DNA sequence: TGTGCCAGCAGCTTAGGACAGGGACCTACCTATGGCTACACCTTC. Residues: CASSLGQGPTYGYTF.

This clone has a single count. This sequence joins TRBV7-9 and TRBJ1-5, with 9 positions matching TRBD1. Germline V gives CDR1 SEHNR, CDR2 FQNEAQ (reference sequence). This CDR3 is 15 amino acids long. The V segment lost 5 bases and the J segment 1 base; nucleotides outside the gene matches: 3. The CDR3 bases are TGTGCCAGCAGCCCGACAGGGGGAAGCAATCAGCCCCAGCATTTT. Its translation: CASSPTGGSNQPQHF.

The V and J genes are TRBV19 and TRBJ2-1, with D possibly matching TRBD2 (5 bases). CDR1 and CDR2 (germline): LNHDA, SQIVND (reference sequence). Trimming removed 4 bases from V and 6 bases from J, with 10 bases in between. CDR3 size: 13 residues. The CDR3 loop reads CASSTGWANEQFF. Written as DNA, the CDR3 is TGTGCCAGTAGTACGGGATGGGCCAATGAGCAGTTCTTC.

The V call is TRBV28, the J call TRBJ1-5; D is possibly TRBD1 (5 bases). The CDR3 extends over 16 amino acids. Trimming pared 6 bases from V and 0 bases from J, leaving 15 bases between. Germline V gene data show CDR1 as MDHEN and CDR2 as SYDVKM. The CDR3 nucleotides read TGTGCCAGCAGAGTTAGGGGTTACATTAGCAATCAGCCCCAGCATTTT. It specifies CASRVRGYISNQPQHF.

The chain has TRBV10-1 and TRBJ1-1, with D unclear. CDR3 length: 16 amino acids. Deletions cut 0 bases from V and 0 bases from J, with 11 bases between. Germline CDR1 WNHNN, CDR2 SYGVQD (reference sequence). The CDR3 nucleotides are TGCGCCAGCAGTGAGTCGGAGGGAACCTTGAACACTGAAGCTTTCTTT. It specifies CASSESEGTLNTEAFF.

The V call is TRBV7-2, the J call TRBJ1-1, with 7 bases fitting TRBD1. This CDR3 has 14 residues. From germline, CDR1 is SGHTA and CDR2 FQGNSA. The junction had 6 bases not matched to a gene; V was cut back by 3 bases and J by 5 bases. In nucleotides, the CDR3 is TGTGCCAGCAGCTTTAGACAGGGAAGTACTGAAGCTTTCTTT. It is translated as CASSFRQGSTEAFF.

The rearrangement links TRBV6-5 to TRBJ2-7; 7 nucleotides line up with TRBD1. CDR1 MNHEY and CDR2 SVGAGI come from the germline V gene. Germline trimming cut 5 bases from V and 3 bases from J; bases unmatched to any gene: 4. The CDR3 loop spans 13 amino acids. CDR3 bases: TGTGCCAGCAGTCGACCAGGGGGCTACGAGCAGTACTTC. Translated, it gives CASSRPGGYEQYF.

The chain combines TRBV15 with TRBJ1-4; maybe TRBD1 (5 bases). This CDR3 is built from 15 residues. Between the trimmed V and J ends, which lost 1 base and 6 bases, there was a span of 12 bases. Germline V gene sequence: CDR1 LNHNV, CDR2 YYDKDF (reference sequence). CDR3 amino acids: CATSRVGVRDEKLFF. Here the CDR3 DNA reads TGTGCCACCAGCAGAGTAGGGGTAAGGGATGAAAAACTGTTTTTT.

The CDR3 region has the DNA TGTGCCAGTACAGATCGGGGGCAGGACTATGGCTACACCTTC. As protein: CASTDRGQDYGYTF. The chain joins TRBV19 to TRBJ1-2, with a possible D match to TRBD1 (6 bases). The CDR3 contains 14 residues. CDR1 and CDR2 from the germline V gene are LNHDA and SQIVND (reference sequence). The V end was cut by 7 bases, the J end by 3 bases, with 15 bases between.

The chain links TRBV28 to TRBJ2-5, with 7 bases aligning to TRBD1. Unmatched junction bases numbered 9, after V lost 8 bases and J lost 3 bases. Germline V gene sequence: CDR1 MDHEN, CDR2 SYDVKM. The CDR3 length is 14 residues. CDR3 in amino acids: CASYERGREETQYF. In nucleotides, the CDR3 is TGTGCCAGCTATGAGAGGGGGCGCGAAGAGACCCAGTACTTC.

V gene TRBV6-2 or TRBV6-3 combines with J gene TRBJ2-2; 10 bases fit TRBD2. The length of the CDR3 is 16 residues. The germline V gene encodes CDR1 MNHEY and CDR2 SVGEGT. V lost 4 bases and J lost 1; bases outside the gene matches: 3. DNA for the CDR3: TGTGCCAGCAGTTCCGGACTAGCGGTGAACACCGGGGAGCTGTTTTTT. Amino acid sequence: CASSSGLAVNTGELFF.

The J gene is TRBJ1-6, the V gene TRBV7-2; TRBD1 is a possible D gene (6 bases). The CDR3 covers 15 residues. Germline V lookup: CDR1 SGHTA, CDR2 FQGNSA. The V gene lost 3 bases and the J gene lost 7 bases, with 13 bases spanning the gap. CDR3: CASSLNRVGNSPLHF. The CDR3 DNA sequence: TGTGCCAGCAGCTTGAACAGGGTTGGAAATTCACCCCTCCACTTT.

The CDR3 region is CASTSRGTNTGELFF. DNA for the CDR3: TGTGCCAGCACCAGCAGGGGAACGAACACCGGGGAGCTGTTTTTT. The rearrangement uses TRBV6-5 and TRBJ2-2, with D possibly matching TRBD1 (6 bases). CDR3 length: 15 amino acids. Germline assignment: CDR1 MNHEY and CDR2 SVGAGI. The V end was cut by 7 bases, the J end by 0 bases, with 12 bases between.

V usage is TRBV6-1 and J usage is TRBJ1-1; D unresolved. The CDR3 runs 15 residues. Germline assignment: CDR1 MNHNS and CDR2 SASEGT. Trimming shortened V by 2 bases and J by 6 bases, and 16 bases separated the two germline ends. In DNA, the CDR3 is TGTGCCAGCAGTGAAACGGTCGGTAGGTGGGCTGAAGCTTTCTTT. Encoded protein: CASSETVGRWAEAFF.

This chain joins TRBV6-4 and TRBJ1-5, with 7 nucleotides matching TRBD1. This CDR3 comprises 13 residues. Germline CDR1 reads MRHNA; CDR2 reads SNTAGT. J lost 6 bases, V lost 10 bases, and 9 bases had no gene match. In DNA form, the CDR3 reads TGTGCCAAACAGACAGGGCCCGCTCAGCCCCAGCATTTT. Translation: CAKQTGPAQPQHF.

The chain is built from TRBV6-2 or TRBV6-3 and TRBJ1-5; the D gene is possibly TRBD1 (5 bases). The CDR3 runs to 15 residues. Trimming removed 1 base at V and 1 base at J, with 8 bases between. CDR1 and CDR2 from the germline V gene are MNHEY and SVGEGT. DNA of the CDR3: TGTGCCAGCAGTTACTGGGCAGGGAGCAATCAGCCCCAGCATTTT. Translation: CASSYWAGSNQPQHF.

The V and J genes are TRBV3-1 (or the pseudogene TRBV3-2) and TRBJ1-5, with a weak D call TRBD1 (5 bases). This CDR3 has 17 residues. Germline CDR1 LGHDT, CDR2 YNNKEL (reference sequence). Deletions cut 0 bases from V and 3 bases from J, with 15 bases between. CDR3 sequence: CASSQDNGGALNQPQHF. The CDR3 nucleotides read TGTGCCAGCAGCCAAGATAACGGAGGGGCCCTCAATCAGCCCCAGCATTTT.

The chain couples TRBV5-1 to TRBJ2-5, with 12 bases lining up with TRBD2. V lost 4 bases to trimming and J lost 1 base; unmatched junction nucleotides: 5. The length of the CDR3 is 16 residues. The V gene's germline CDR1 is SGHRS and CDR2 YFSETQ. CDR3 nucleotide sequence: TGCGCCAGCAGCACCCGGACTAGCGGGGTCCAAGAGACCCAGTACTTC. Translation: CASSTRTSGVQETQYF.

This clone was detected once. The rearrangement joins TRBV7-2 to TRBJ1-4, with 8 bases aligning to TRBD1. The CDR3 spans 16 residues. J was trimmed by 3 bases and V by 1 base; bases with no gene match: 4. Germline loops: CDR1 SGHTA, CDR2 FQGNSA. The CDR3: CASSLGQGLSNEKLFF. DNA for the CDR3: TGTGCCAGCAGCTTAGGACAGGGGTTATCTAATGAAAAACTGTTTTTT.

The genes are TRBV7-9 and TRBJ2-1; the match to TRBD2 covers 12 bases. Germline V lookup: CDR1 SEHNR, CDR2 FQNEAQ (reference sequence). CDR3 length: 16 amino acids. After removal of 5 bases from V and 3 bases from J, the junction contained 5 bases not matched to a gene. Here the CDR3 DNA reads TGTGCCAGCAGCCCAAGGACTAGCGGGAACTACAATGAGCAGTTCTTC. Protein: CASSPRTSGNYNEQFF.

The chain recombines TRBV6-5 with TRBJ1-1; 11 bases align to TRBD1. CDR3 length: 14 amino acids. The germline V gene encodes CDR1 MNHEY and CDR2 SVGAGI. With V trimmed by 6 bases and J by 3 bases, 3 bases remained unmatched. The CDR3 reads CASSSGQGDTEAFF. The CDR3 bases are TGTGCCAGCAGCTCGGGACAGGGGGACACTGAAGCTTTCTTT.

This sequence joins TRBV5-1 and TRBJ1-3; 10 bases line up with TRBD1. The ends lost 2 bases at V and 2 bases at J; junction bases unmatched: 4. This CDR3 region has 16 residues. Germline V gives CDR1 SGHRS, CDR2 YFSETQ. CDR3 nucleotide sequence: TGCGCCAGCAGCTTCGCCGGGACAGGGGCTGGAAACACCATATATTTT. It codes for CASSFAGTGAGNTIYF.